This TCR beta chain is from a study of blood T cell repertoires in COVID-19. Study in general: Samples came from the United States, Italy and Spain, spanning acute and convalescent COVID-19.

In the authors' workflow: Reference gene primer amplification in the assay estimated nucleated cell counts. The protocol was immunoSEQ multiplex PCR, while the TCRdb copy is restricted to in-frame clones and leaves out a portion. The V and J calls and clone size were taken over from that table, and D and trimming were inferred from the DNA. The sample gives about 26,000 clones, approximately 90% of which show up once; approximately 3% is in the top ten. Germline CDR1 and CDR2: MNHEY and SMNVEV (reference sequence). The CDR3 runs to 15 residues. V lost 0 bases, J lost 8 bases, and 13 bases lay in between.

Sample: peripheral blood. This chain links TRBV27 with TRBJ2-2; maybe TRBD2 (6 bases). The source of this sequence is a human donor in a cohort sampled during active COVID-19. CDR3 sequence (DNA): TGTGCCAGCAGTTTATCGGGCGGGGCCCTTGGGGAGCTGTTTTTT. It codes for CASSLSGGALGELFF.